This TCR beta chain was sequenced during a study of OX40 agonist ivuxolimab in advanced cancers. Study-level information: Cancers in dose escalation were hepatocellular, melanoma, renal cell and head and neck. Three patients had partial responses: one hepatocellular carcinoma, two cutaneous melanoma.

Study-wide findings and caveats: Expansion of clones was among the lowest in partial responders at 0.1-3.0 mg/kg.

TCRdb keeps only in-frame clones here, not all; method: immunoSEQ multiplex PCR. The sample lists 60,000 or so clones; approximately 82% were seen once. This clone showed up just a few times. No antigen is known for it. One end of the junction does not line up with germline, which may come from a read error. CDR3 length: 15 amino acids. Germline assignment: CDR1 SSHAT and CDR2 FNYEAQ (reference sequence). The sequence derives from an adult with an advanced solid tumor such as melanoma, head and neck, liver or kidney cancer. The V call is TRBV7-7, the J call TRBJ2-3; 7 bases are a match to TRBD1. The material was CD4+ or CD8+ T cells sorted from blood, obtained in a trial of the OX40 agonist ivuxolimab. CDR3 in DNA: TGTGCTAGCAGCCAAGGGGGCTTCGAAACAGATACGCAGTATTTT. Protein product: CASSQGGFETDTQYF.